One sample yielded the 17 T cell receptor beta chains listed below, sequenced in a study of blood T cells in healthy people across ages. PCR was performed a second time for about 7 to 12 cycles using a sample-barcoded 5' primer and a J-beta primer mix. Via MiXCR, TCRdb re-called the 5' RACE reads, giving one row per CDR3 protein. The table lists under 1 million distinct CDR3 sequences, around two fifths of them singletons. Sequencing was carried out using blood. These receptors were taken from a man in his fifties or sixties in good health.

Ten or more counts support this clonotype. This sequence joins TRBV12-3 or TRBV12-4 and TRBJ1-2; D may be TRBD1 (6 bases). This CDR3 spans 15 amino acids. V lost 0 bases to trimming and J lost 0 bases, with 8 bases between them. CDR3 nucleotides: TGTGCCAGCAGTTTAGCGGACAGAGCTAACTATGGCTACACCTTC. This sequence encodes CASSLADRANYGYTF.

CDR3 loop: CASSQDGRGDYNSPLHF. The CDR3 DNA sequence: TGCGCCAGCAGCCAAGACGGGCGGGGAGATTATAATTCACCCCTCCACTTT. The rearrangement uses TRBV4-3 and TRBJ1-6; D is unresolved. This CDR3 has 17 residues. Germline CDR1 is LGHNA and CDR2 is YSLEER. The germline V and J ends were trimmed by 0 bases and 4 bases, with 13 bases remaining between them.

DNA for the CDR3: TGTGCCAGCAGTTTAAGGTTTAGGGCCCACGAGCAGTACTTC. The encoded protein is CASSLRFRAHEQYF. This sequence joins TRBV12-3 or TRBV12-4 and TRBJ2-7; D call uncertain. The CDR3 runs to 14 residues. Trimming removed 2 bases from V and 5 bases from J, with 13 bases in between.

This clonotype was observed at least ten times. The chain recombines TRBV29-1 with TRBJ2-7, with D perhaps TRBD1 (6 bases). This CDR3 region has 12 residues. V lost 8 bases and J 7 bases, leaving 18 bases between the germline ends. The germline gives CDR1 SQVTM, CDR2 ANQGSEA. The CDR3 is CSSQHGGREQYF. The DNA for the CDR3 is TGCAGCTCTCAACATGGGGGCCGGGAGCAGTACTTC.

This clonotype was found a few times. CDR3 amino acids: CSALGGFNEQFF. In nucleotides, the CDR3 is TGCAGCGCCTTAGGGGGGTTCAATGAGCAGTTCTTC. The V call is TRBV29-1, the J call TRBJ2-1; the D call may be TRBD1 or TRBD2 (6 bases each). CDR1 is SQVTM and CDR2 is ANQGSEA in the germline V gene. Trimming took 7 bases from V and 6 from J, leaving 13 bases between them. The CDR3 has 12 amino acids.

The chain employs TRBV10-3 and TRBJ2-5; maybe TRBD1 (7 bases). Between the trimmed V and J ends, which lost 11 bases and 3 bases, there was a span of 16 bases. The CDR3 extends over 13 amino acids. Germline lookup yields CDR1 ENHRY and CDR2 SYGVKD. This CDR3 is CALRGGTEETQYF. DNA of the CDR3: TGTGCCCTTCGAGGGGGGACAGAAGAGACCCAGTACTTC.

This clonotype was seen a handful of times. The gene calls are TRBV20-1 and TRBJ1-2; possible D gene TRBD1, 6 bases. The germline CDR1 and CDR2 sequences are DFQATT and SNEGSKA (reference sequence). CDR3 length: 15 amino acids. The V and J ends lost 0 bases and 0 bases respectively, with 11 bases between them. The CDR3 loop reads CSARDGQLSNYGYTF. The CDR3 DNA is TGCAGTGCTAGAGACGGACAGCTTTCTAACTATGGCTACACCTTC.

This chain joins TRBV28 and TRBJ1-5; tentatively, D is TRBD1 (6 bases). This CDR3 region has 14 residues. Germline V gene data show CDR1 as MDHEN and CDR2 as SYDVKM. With 5 bases removed from V and 7 bases from J, the gap between germline ends came to 15 bases. The CDR3 is CASSRGGGGQPQHF. The DNA of the CDR3 is TGTGCCAGCAGTAGAGGTGGAGGGGGGCAGCCCCAGCATTTT. Full variable domain (rest looked up from reference TRBV28 and TRBJ1-5): DVKVTQSSRYLVKRTGEKVFLECVQDMDHENMFWYRQDPGLGLRLIYFSYDVKMKEKGDIPEGYSVSREKKERFSLILESASTNQTSMYLCASSRGGGGQPQHFGDGTRLSIL.

This clonotype was counted between two and nine times. The rearrangement links TRBV29-1 to TRBJ2-1; 9 positions agree with TRBD2. J was trimmed by 1 base and V by 1 base; bases with no gene match: 8. This CDR3 is 17 amino acids long. In germline, CDR1 is SQVTM, CDR2 ANQGSEA. CDR3 region: CSVEGATSGQSYNEQFF. The CDR3 region has the DNA TGCAGCGTTGAAGGGGCGACTAGCGGACAATCCTACAATGAGCAGTTCTTC.

In this sample, this clonotype turned up a few times. The chain joins TRBV7-2 to TRBJ2-1, with D possibly being TRBD1 or TRBD2 (6 bases each). The CDR3 covers 16 residues. Germline CDR1 SGHTA, CDR2 FQGNSA. V was trimmed by 4 bases and J by 2 bases, leaving 15 bases between them. Written as DNA, the CDR3 is TGTGCCAGCAGCTCCACATCGGGGGCAACCTACAATGAGCAGTTCTTC. Protein: CASSSTSGATYNEQFF.

This clonotype appeared a few times. This chain's CDR3 is CASSPPEYRSYEQYF. DNA of the CDR3: TGTGCCAGCTCACCACCGGAGTACCGAAGCTACGAGCAGTACTTC. The chain combines TRBV18 with TRBJ2-7, with D hard to call. Germline CDR1 KGHSH, CDR2 LQKENI. The CDR3 consists of 15 residues. V lost 0 bases and J lost 3, with 12 bases in between.

This clonotype was seen a single time. This chain connects TRBV11-3 to TRBJ2-5; the D gene is possibly TRBD1 (7 bases). With the DNA end fitting TRBJ2-1 better, the J assignment may be wrong. This CDR3 has 13 residues. Per germline, CDR1 SGHNT and CDR2 YENEEA. The CDR3 DNA is TGTGCCAGCAGCCCCCAGGGGGGAGAGACCCAGTTCTTC. This codes for CASSPQGGETQFF.

The genes are TRBV4-3 and TRBJ1-2, with no clear D. The CDR3 totals 12 residues. CDR1 LGHNA and CDR2 YSLEER come from the germline V gene. V was cut by 3 bases and J by 7 bases, with 9 bases left in between. DNA for the CDR3: TGCGCCAGCAGCCAGGGAACGGTTGGCTACACCTTC. This gives the protein CASSQGTVGYTF.

This clonotype has only a few counts. The chain uses TRBV27 and TRBJ2-2; D unclear. CDR3 size: 13 residues. V was trimmed by 1 base and J by 4 bases, leaving 4 bases between them. CDR1 is MNHEY, CDR2 SMNVEV, per germline (reference sequence). CDR3 amino acids: CASSLYTTGELFF. In nucleotides, the CDR3 is TGTGCCAGCAGTTTATATACCACCGGGGAGCTGTTTTTT.

The chain joins TRBV16 to TRBJ1-2, with D perhaps matching TRBD1 (5 bases). The length of the CDR3 is 16 residues. Germline V gives CDR1 KGHSY, CDR2 FQNENV. The germline V and J ends were trimmed by 4 bases and 4 bases, with 19 bases remaining between them. DNA for the CDR3: TGTGCCAGCAGCCCTTCGGGGAGGGGAGACTTCTATGGCTACACCTTC. Translation gives CASSPSGRGDFYGYTF.

The table lists this clonotype with a count of one. V usage is TRBV20-1 and J usage is TRBJ1-5, with 12 positions matching TRBD1. The trim removed 1 base at V and 6 bases at J, leaving 7 bases unmatched. CDR3 length equals 16 residues. Germline CDR1 is DFQATT and CDR2 is SNEGSKA (reference sequence). In DNA, the CDR3 is TGCAGTGCTAGAGGGAGGGACAGGGGGCGGACTCAGCCCCAGCATTTT. It yields the protein CSARGRDRGRTQPQHF.

The gene calls are TRBV4-2 and TRBJ2-1; TRBD1 aligns across 8 bases. The junction had 13 bases not matched to a gene; V was cut back by 4 bases and J by 8 bases. CDR1 LGHNA and CDR2 YNFKEQ come from the germline V gene. This CDR3 spans 16 amino acids. CDR3: CASSPRAQGADDEQFF. The CDR3 DNA is TGTGCCAGCAGCCCAAGGGCCCAGGGGGCAGATGATGAGCAGTTCTTC.